The 27 T cell receptor beta chains below were found in one sample sequenced in a study of radiation and T cells in renal cell carcinoma (dated by TCRdb to the early 2020s). What the time point label conveys for this sample: blood 2 weeks post-SBRT. In light of the paper, this sample's treatment or condition label describes: 15 Gy SBRT to primary tumor, nephrectomy 4 weeks later. Libraries were constructed by the immunoSEQ multiplex PCR assay. The table was pulled from immuneACCESS by TCRdb, which kept in-frame rearrangements only. Such tables lose some clones; where checked, under half of the loss comes from unresolved V genes, and the rest has no known cause. The table for this sample lists some 120,000 clones; 70% to 90% of them were counted only once. Jointly, the top ten make up under 2.5% of the sample. The specimen was blood, collected from a patient whose treatment included radiotherapy and nephrectomy. The receptors originated from a woman in her sixties or seventies with renal cell carcinoma.

The rearrangement links TRBV5-5 to TRBJ2-7, with 9 bases identical to TRBD1. CDR3 size: 13 residues. J lost 5 bases, V lost 5 bases, and 5 bases had no gene match. CDR1 is SGHKS, CDR2 YYEKEE, per germline (reference sequence). CDR3 DNA sequence: TGTGCCAGCAGGCGACAGGGGGTCAACGAGCAGTACTTC. It encodes CASRRQGVNEQYF. Full variable domain (remainder filled in from reference TRBV5-5 and TRBJ2-7): DAGVTQSPTHLIKTRGQQVTLRCSPISGHKSVSWYQQVLGQGPQFIFQYYEKEERGRGNFPDRFSARQFPNYSSELNVNALLLGDSALYLCASRRQGVNEQYFGPGTRLTVT.

The chain uses TRBV4-3 and TRBJ2-3; TRBD2 matches 10 bases. This CDR3 is 17 amino acids long. V lost 0 bases and J lost 3; bases outside the gene matches: 6. Germline V CDR1 and CDR2: LGHNA, YSLEER. The CDR3 loop is CASSQEGEREGTDTQYF. The CDR3 nucleotides are TGCGCCAGCAGCCAAGAAGGAGAGCGGGAGGGAACAGATACGCAGTATTTT.

This clone was detected only a few times. The chain combines TRBV7-9 with TRBJ1-1; 8 nucleotides line up with TRBD1. Germline V gene data show CDR1 as SEHNR and CDR2 as FQNEAQ (reference sequence). The length of the CDR3 is 14 residues. The V gene end was trimmed by 3 bases and the J gene end by 4 bases; junction bases not matched to a gene: 4. CDR3 sequence: CASSFLTGGTEAFF. Written as DNA, the CDR3 is TGTGCCAGCAGCTTCCTAACAGGGGGCACTGAAGCTTTCTTT.

J is TRBJ2-3 and V is TRBV4-3, with a possible D match to TRBD2 (6 bases). Germline values: CDR1 LGHNA, CDR2 YSLEER. Trimming stripped 0 bases from V and 2 bases from J, with 24 bases between. This CDR3 contains 20 residues. The CDR3 loop reads CASSQDFPSPSDTFTDTQYF. CDR3 bases: TGCGCCAGCAGCCAAGATTTCCCCTCCCCTAGCGACACTTTCACAGATACGCAGTATTTT.

This chain joins TRBV19 and TRBJ1-6; D is unresolved. The V end was cut by 5 bases, the J end by 5 bases, with 13 bases between. The CDR3 is 15 amino acids. CDR1 is LNHDA, CDR2 SQIVND, per germline (reference sequence). CDR3 region: CASSLVGLNNSPLHF. In DNA, the CDR3 is TGTGCCAGTAGTCTCGTCGGACTTAATAATTCACCCCTCCACTTT.

This clone occurred once. The V and J genes are TRBV11-1 and TRBJ1-2; TRBD1 matches 8 bases. The V gene end was trimmed by 7 bases and the J gene end by 5 bases; junction bases not matched to a gene: 21. Germline values: CDR1 SGHAT, CDR2 FQDESV (reference sequence). The CDR3 is made up of 18 amino acids. In DNA form, the CDR3 reads TGTGCCAGCACCATAAGAAGCGGGACAGGCGGTTCGTGGTATGGCTACACCTTC. This gives the protein CASTIRSGTGGSWYGYTF. Complete variable domain (other parts from reference TRBV11-1 and TRBJ1-2): EAEVAQSPRYKITEKSQAVAFWCDPISGHATLYWYRQILGQGPELLVQFQDESVVDDSQLPKDRFSAERLKGVDSTLKIQPAELGDSAMYLCASTIRSGTGGSWYGYTFGSGTRLTVV.

The chain carries TRBV4-2 and TRBJ1-2, with no clear D. Germline loops: CDR1 LGHNA, CDR2 YNFKEQ. This CDR3 spans 15 amino acids. V was shortened by 0 bases and J by 2 bases, with 10 bases between the two germline ends. CDR3 coding DNA: TGTGCCAGCAGCCAAGATGCTGGGCCCAACTATGGCTACACCTTC. It specifies CASSQDAGPNYGYTF.

This sequence joins TRBV27 and TRBJ2-3, with TRBD1 as a possible D gene (6 bases). The germline CDR1 and CDR2 sequences are MNHEY and SMNVEV (reference sequence). The CDR3 contains 13 residues. Trimming shortened V by 2 bases and J by 6 bases, and 9 bases separated the two germline ends. In nucleotides, the CDR3 is TGTGCCAGCAGTTTACAGGGGTTTGATACGCAGTATTTT. It specifies CASSLQGFDTQYF.

This sequence joins TRBV30 and TRBJ2-7; the D is unclear. CDR3 size: 11 residues. Germline V CDR1 and CDR2: GTSNPN, SVGIG (reference sequence). V lost 1 base, J lost 9 bases, and 10 bases lay in between. CDR3 region: CAWSDMVGQYF. DNA of the CDR3: TGTGCCTGGAGTGATATGGTGGGGCAGTACTTC.

V usage is TRBV5-4 and J usage is TRBJ2-7, with no clear D. Germline assignment: CDR1 SGHNT and CDR2 YYREEE (reference sequence). V dropped 3 bases and J dropped 1 base, with 14 bases sitting between them. The CDR3 totals 15 residues. CDR3 nucleotides: TGTGCCAGCAGCTCCGGCGGTGGGTCGTCCTACGAGCAGTACTTC. Protein sequence: CASSSGGGSSYEQYF.

V usage is TRBV6-1 and J usage is TRBJ2-1, with 8 bases lining up with TRBD2. The CDR3 consists of 13 residues. CDR1 MNHNS and CDR2 SASEGT come from the germline V gene. Trimming at V came to 7 bases and at J to 4 bases, leaving 3 bases not matched to a gene. As DNA, the CDR3 is TGTGCCAGCATCCGGGGGGGTTACAATGAGCAGTTCTTC. Residues: CASIRGGYNEQFF.

This clone was counted between two and nine times. V and J are TRBV7-9 and TRBJ1-3; possibly TRBD1 for D (5 bases). Trimming stripped 4 bases from V and 4 bases from J, with 14 bases between. The length of the CDR3 is 15 residues. In germline, CDR1 is SEHNR, CDR2 FQNEAQ (reference sequence). The CDR3 nucleotides are TGTGCCAGCAGCTCCATGGGGGGATCAGGAAACACCATATATTTT. Residues: CASSSMGGSGNTIYF.

The chain employs TRBV5-4 and TRBJ1-2, with D maybe TRBD1 (6 bases). CDR3 length equals 13 residues. V gave up 0 bases and J gave up 7 bases, with 10 bases separating them. Germline CDR1 reads SGHNT; CDR2 reads YYREEE (reference sequence). The DNA of the CDR3 is TGTGCCAGCAGCTTGGTAGGGGGAGTTGGCTACACCTTC. Its translation: CASSLVGGVGYTF.

This chain uses TRBV5-6 with TRBJ2-1, with D perhaps matching TRBD1 or TRBD2 (5 bases each). Trimming took off 7 bases at V and 0 bases at J, with 14 bases between the two ends. The germline V gene encodes CDR1 SGHDT and CDR2 YYEEEE. This CDR3 spans 15 amino acids. CDR3 loop: CASAGTYLSYNEQFF. The CDR3 nucleotides are TGTGCCAGCGCCGGGACGTACCTCTCCTACAATGAGCAGTTCTTC. The full variable domain, completed using reference TRBV5-6 and TRBJ2-1, is DAGVTQSPTHLIKTRGQQVTLRCSPKSGHDTVSWYQQALGQGPQFIFQYYEEEERQRGNFPDRFSGHQFPNYSSELNVNALLLGDSALYLCASAGTYLSYNEQFFGPGTRLTVL.

This clone occurred a few times. J is TRBJ2-1 and V is TRBV4-1; tentatively, D is TRBD2 (5 bases). CDR1 is MGHRA and CDR2 is YSYEKL in the germline V gene. Trimming took 1 base from V and 4 from J, leaving 14 bases between them. This CDR3 is 16 amino acids long. The CDR3 loop is CASSQGRASGYNEQFF. For the CDR3, the DNA is TGCGCCAGCAGCCAAGGAAGAGCGTCGGGATACAATGAGCAGTTCTTC.

V gene TRBV7-9 combines with J gene TRBJ1-2; 9 nucleotides align to TRBD1. The germline V gene has CDR1 SEHNR and CDR2 FQNEAQ (reference sequence). Trimming removed 4 bases from V and 2 bases from J; junction bases left unmatched: 8. The CDR3 has 16 amino acids. The chain's CDR3 is CASSSTGTGTNYGYTF. CDR3 bases: TGTGCCAGCAGCTCAACCGGGACAGGGACAAACTATGGCTACACCTTC.

The gene calls are TRBV18 and TRBJ1-4, with TRBD1 as a possible D gene (6 bases). V lost 1 base and J 7 bases, leaving 13 bases between the germline ends. CDR1 and CDR2 from the germline V gene are KGHSH and LQKENI. This CDR3 comprises 15 residues. CDR3 in amino acids: CASSPRRGEGEKLFF. In DNA form, the CDR3 reads TGTGCCAGCTCACCACGAAGGGGGGAAGGTGAAAAACTGTTTTTT.

This clone showed up just once. The chain combines TRBV6-1 with TRBJ2-7; TRBD2 matches 10 bases. V shed 7 bases and J 4 bases; nucleotides not matched to a gene: 4. The CDR3 runs 13 residues. Germline V gene lookup returns CDR1 MNHNS and CDR2 SASEGT. The CDR3 DNA follows: TGTGCCAGCACTACTAGCGGGACGTACGAGCAGTACTTC. Protein product: CASTTSGTYEQYF.

The gene calls are TRBV19 and TRBJ2-5; 7 bases are shared with TRBD2. The CDR3 is 14 amino acids. Unmatched junction bases numbered 10, after V lost 7 bases and J lost 5 bases. Germline CDR1 is LNHDA and CDR2 is SQIVND (reference sequence). CDR3: CASNSGSLRETQYF. In DNA form, the CDR3 reads TGTGCCAGTAATAGCGGGTCTCTCAGGGAGACCCAGTACTTC.

The V and J genes are TRBV28 and TRBJ1-1; no firm D call. This CDR3 has 13 amino acids. The V and J ends lost 2 bases and 0 bases respectively, with 4 bases between them. Germline CDR1 and CDR2: MDHEN and SYDVKM. CDR3 bases: TGTGCCAGCAGTTTAATACTGAACACTGAAGCTTTCTTT. As protein: CASSLILNTEAFF.

This chain uses TRBV2 with TRBJ2-3; possible D gene TRBD2, 7 bases. The CDR3 is 19 amino acids. Germline CDR1 reads SNHLY; CDR2 reads FYNNEI. Trimming removed 6 bases at V and 6 bases at J, with 31 bases between. CDR3 coding DNA: TGTGCCAGCAGCGATAGCGGCGGGGGCGGAACGGGAATTAGGGATACGCAGTATTTT. It translates to CASSDSGGGGTGIRDTQYF.

This clone appeared a single time. V gene TRBV9 combines with J gene TRBJ2-7; TRBD2 aligns across 10 bases. Trimming removed 6 bases from V and 4 bases from J; junction bases left unmatched: 7. Germline lookup yields CDR1 SGDLS and CDR2 YYNGEE. CDR3 length: 14 residues. CDR3 residues: CASNLGTSDYEQYF. The CDR3 DNA reads as TGTGCCAGCAACCTCGGGACTAGCGATTACGAGCAGTACTTC.

V is TRBV6-1 and J is TRBJ1-2; D remains ambiguous. The CDR3 has 13 residues. Germline lookup yields CDR1 MNHNS and CDR2 SASEGT. Between the trimmed V and J ends, which lost 1 base and 2 bases, there was a span of 5 bases. The CDR3 spells CASSEGRNYGYTF. The CDR3 DNA sequence: TGTGCCAGCAGTGAAGGGAGGAACTATGGCTACACCTTC.

The chain links TRBV19 to TRBJ1-4; D is uncertain. The CDR3 contains 15 residues. Trimming cost V 6 bases and J 6 bases, with 17 bases left between them. Per germline, CDR1 LNHDA and CDR2 SQIVND (reference sequence). The CDR3 sequence is CASRSDRPFYEKLFF. For the CDR3, the DNA is TGTGCCAGTAGATCCGATCGGCCTTTTTATGAAAAACTGTTTTTT. Together with reference TRBV19 and TRBJ1-4, the CDR3 gives the full variable domain: DGGITQSPKYLFRKEGQNVTLSCEQNLNHDAMYWYRQDPGQGLRLIYYSQIVNDFQKGDIAEGYSVSREKKESFPLTVTSAQKNPTAFYLCASRSDRPFYEKLFFGSGTQLSVL.

This chain uses TRBV10-3 with TRBJ1-1; a weak D match, TRBD1 (5 bases). This CDR3 contains 15 residues. V was shortened by 9 bases and J by 5 bases, with 22 bases between the two germline ends. The germline CDR1 and CDR2 sequences are ENHRY and SYGVKD. The CDR3 DNA follows: TGTGCCATTCGACGGGGACCCGAGGTAGGGACTGAAGCTTTCTTT. Translation gives CAIRRGPEVGTEAFF.

The chain recombines TRBV27 with TRBJ2-7, with D possibly called TRBD1 or TRBD2 (7 bases each). CDR1 is MNHEY, CDR2 SMNVEV, per germline (reference sequence). This CDR3 is built from 16 residues. Trimming removed 8 bases from V and 3 bases from J, with 23 bases in between. The CDR3 DNA sequence: TGTGCCAGCTCAAAACGGGGGGACAGTACTTACTACGAGCAGTACTTC. This codes for CASSKRGDSTYYEQYF.

The rearrangement joins TRBV7-9 to TRBJ1-6; D is unresolved. The germline CDR1 and CDR2 sequences are SEHNR and FQNEAQ (reference sequence). CDR3 length: 14 amino acids. V gave up 5 bases and J gave up 7 bases, with 12 bases separating them. For the CDR3, the DNA is TGTGCCAGCAGCGCCTCGAGGGTGAATTCACCCCTCCACTTT. This sequence encodes CASSASRVNSPLHF.